What follows are 19 T cell receptor beta chains derived from one specimen sequenced in a study of blood T cells in healthy people across ages. Together with a sample-barcoded 5' primer, a J-beta primer mix was included in a second PCR lasting roughly 6 to 12 cycles. TCRdb re-derived calls from the 5' RACE reads in MiXCR, one entry per CDR3 protein. The table records about 780,000 distinct CDR3 sequences, about half of them present only once. Sequenced material: blood. The receptors were gathered from a man older than 75 in good health.

This sequence joins TRBV5-1 and TRBJ2-5; tentative D call: TRBD2 (6 bases). Germline-derived CDR1 and CDR2 are SGHRS and YFSETQ. The V and J ends lost 6 bases and 5 bases respectively, with 20 bases between them. The CDR3 covers 15 residues. The chain's CDR3 is CASISHGGAEETQYF. CDR3 DNA: TGCGCCAGCATCTCTCACGGGGGAGCTGAGGAGACCCAGTACTTC.

The chain combines TRBV5-5 with TRBJ2-5; D perhaps matches TRBD2 (7 bases). V gave up 6 bases and J gave up 4 bases, with 16 bases separating them. The CDR3 contains 14 residues. CDR1 and CDR2 (germline): SGHKS, YYEKEE (reference sequence). This CDR3 is CASNPGGLGETQYF. DNA for the CDR3: TGTGCCAGCAATCCCGGGGGGCTAGGAGAGACCCAGTACTTC. Based on the CDR3 plus reference TRBV5-5 and TRBJ2-5, the full variable domain is DAGVTQSPTHLIKTRGQQVTLRCSPISGHKSVSWYQQVLGQGPQFIFQYYEKEERGRGNFPDRFSARQFPNYSSELNVNALLLGDSALYLCASNPGGLGETQYFGPGTRLLVL.

The chain uses TRBV9 and TRBJ2-7, with D maybe TRBD2 (5 bases). The V end was cut by 5 bases, the J end by 7 bases, with 16 bases between. The CDR3 sequence is 13 residues long. Germline CDR1 is SGDLS and CDR2 is YYNGEE. The CDR3: CASSLGPAGEQYF. In nucleotides, the CDR3 is TGTGCCAGCAGTCTCGGGCCTGCGGGTGAGCAGTACTTC.

This clonotype has just a few counts. The V and J genes are TRBV7-2 and TRBJ2-1; TRBD1 or TRBD2 may be the D gene (5 bases each). V dropped 2 bases and J dropped 6 bases, with 14 bases sitting between them. The CDR3 is 15 residues long. Germline loops: CDR1 SGHTA, CDR2 FQGNSA. The CDR3 coding sequence is TGTGCCAGCAGCTTATTTAGGGGAGAAGGCAATGAGCAGTTCTTC. It specifies CASSLFRGEGNEQFF.

This clonotype is a singleton in its sample. The gene calls are TRBV9 and TRBJ1-2, with D possibly being TRBD1 (6 bases). The CDR3 covers 16 residues. Germline V gene data show CDR1 as SGDLS and CDR2 as YYNGEE. V lost 3 bases, J lost 1 base, and 16 bases lay in between. The CDR3 DNA sequence: TGTGCCAGCAGCGCCCGCGTTCGGGGGCATAACTATGGCTACACCTTC. It translates to CASSARVRGHNYGYTF.

V gene TRBV24-1 combines with J gene TRBJ1-5, with TRBD1 matching 7 bases. The CDR3 spans 16 residues. The V and J ends lost 3 bases and 2 bases, in that order; junction bases with no gene match: 6. CDR1 and CDR2 (germline): KGHDR, SFDVKD. CDR3 coding DNA: TGTGCCACCAGTGATCCGGCCACAGGGGGCAATCAGCCCCAGCATTTT. Its translation: CATSDPATGGNQPQHF.

V gene TRBV28 combines with J gene TRBJ1-1; 8 bases match TRBD1. J gave up 0 bases and V 6 bases, and 3 bases lay outside the gene matches. The CDR3 is 14 residues long. CDR1 and CDR2 (germline): MDHEN, SYDVKM. This CDR3 is CASRPGQVNTEAFF. CDR3 coding DNA: TGTGCCAGCAGACCGGGACAGGTGAACACTGAAGCTTTCTTT.

This clonotype was counted a few times. It may be a read error: a sequence one base away is much more abundant. V is TRBV29-1 and J is TRBJ2-7; D possibly corresponds to TRBD2 (7 bases). Near its end, the DNA agrees better with TRBJ2-1, so the J call may be wrong. From germline, CDR1 is SQVTM and CDR2 ANQGSEA. The length of the CDR3 is 15 residues. The CDR3 sequence is CSVRGSSGGIYEQFF. The DNA for the CDR3 is TGCAGCGTGAGGGGGTCTAGCGGAGGTATCTACGAGCAGTTCTTC.

This clonotype was found once. The rearrangement uses TRBV5-5 and TRBJ2-5, with 7 bases aligning to TRBD1. The germline gives CDR1 SGHKS, CDR2 YYEKEE (reference sequence). The junction had 6 bases not matched to a gene; V was cut back by 4 bases and J by 0 bases. CDR3 length: 15 residues. The CDR3 sequence: CASSGQTGYQETQYF. The CDR3 DNA reads TGTGCCAGCAGCGGTCAGACAGGGTACCAAGAGACCCAGTACTTC.

The rearrangement uses TRBV4-2 and TRBJ2-3; D uncertain. Germline loops: CDR1 LGHNA, CDR2 YNFKEQ. The V and J ends lost 1 base and 5 bases respectively, with 10 bases between them. The CDR3 has 14 residues. This chain's CDR3 is CASSQGVAIDTQYF. In DNA, the CDR3 is TGTGCCAGCAGCCAAGGGGTAGCAATAGATACGCAGTATTTT.

The chain joins TRBV5-6 to TRBJ1-2; 7 nucleotides align to TRBD1. After removal of 6 bases from V and 2 bases from J, the junction contained 10 bases not matched to a gene. The CDR3 runs 15 residues. In germline, CDR1 is SGHDT, CDR2 YYEEEE. CDR3 in DNA: TGTGCCAGCACCAAAGACAGGGACACCAACTATGGCTACACCTTC. It translates to CASTKDRDTNYGYTF.

The rearrangement uses TRBV20-1 and TRBJ2-3; D tentatively fits TRBD1 or TRBD2 (5 bases each). This CDR3 spans 16 amino acids. V gave up 0 bases and J gave up 1 base, with 14 bases separating them. Germline CDR1 reads DFQATT; CDR2 reads SNEGSKA (reference sequence). The CDR3 DNA sequence: TGCAGTGCTAGAGATCCCGTGAGGGGCGGCACAGATACGCAGTATTTT. The encoded protein is CSARDPVRGGTDTQYF.

This clonotype showed up just a few times. In DNA, the CDR3 is TGCGCCAGCAGCGAAACGGGAGGCTCCAATGAGCAGTTCTTC. This sequence encodes CASSETGGSNEQFF. V and J are TRBV5-1 and TRBJ2-1, with 7 bases matching TRBD2. Germline V lookup: CDR1 SGHRS, CDR2 YFSETQ. The J segment lost 6 bases and the V segment lost 4 bases, leaving 7 bases of the junction unmatched. The CDR3 loop spans 14 amino acids.

This clonotype was detected a few times. The CDR3 coding sequence is TGTGCCAGCAGCTTAGACAGGCAGGCCAACTATGGCTACACCTTC. It codes for CASSLDRQANYGYTF. This chain connects TRBV7-2 to TRBJ1-2; a weak D match, TRBD1 (5 bases). V dropped 1 base and J dropped 2 bases, with 11 bases sitting between them. This CDR3 has 15 residues. Germline CDR1 reads SGHTA; CDR2 reads FQGNSA.

The V and J genes are TRBV2 and TRBJ2-3; D is unclear. With 6 bases removed from V and 0 bases from J, the gap between germline ends came to 13 bases. The CDR3 is made up of 15 amino acids. The germline gives CDR1 SNHLY, CDR2 FYNNEI. The CDR3 DNA is TGTGCCAGCAGGAGGACGGCTCCTAGCACAGATACGCAGTATTTT. Encoded protein: CASRRTAPSTDTQYF. The whole variable domain, filled in from reference TRBV2 and TRBJ2-3, reads EPEVTQTPSHQVTQMGQEVILRCVPISNHLYFYWYRQILGQKVEFLVSFYNNEISEKSEIFDDQFSVERPDGSNFTLKIRSTKLEDSAMYFCASRRTAPSTDTQYFGPGTRLTVL.

This clonotype was recorded many times. The CDR3 region has the DNA TGTGCCAGCAGCTCGAGACTAGCGGGAGTCCCAGATACGCAGTATTTT. This codes for CASSSRLAGVPDTQYF. The chain recombines TRBV7-2 with TRBJ2-3; 12 positions agree with TRBD2. The germline CDR1 and CDR2 sequences are SGHTA and FQGNSA. The V and J ends lost 4 bases and 4 bases, in that order; junction bases with no gene match: 6. The CDR3 runs 16 residues.

This clonotype came up once. This rearrangement joins TRBV29-1 to TRBJ1-2; TRBD1 agrees at 7 bases. With 3 bases clipped from V and 4 bases from J, the junction kept 5 bases outside the gene matches. Germline values: CDR1 SQVTM, CDR2 ANQGSEA. CDR3 length: 13 amino acids. The CDR3 loop reads CSVDDREGYGYTF. The DNA of the CDR3 is TGCAGCGTTGATGACAGGGAAGGCTATGGCTACACCTTC.

The chain is built from TRBV9 and TRBJ2-7, with 8 bases lining up with TRBD2. The CDR3 consists of 15 residues. Germline V gene sequence: CDR1 SGDLS, CDR2 YYNGEE. V shed 5 bases, J shed 5 bases, and the junction held 12 bases outside the gene matches. As DNA, the CDR3 is TGTGCCAGCAGTATACTAGCGGACGCATCCCACGAGCAGTACTTC. Protein: CASSILADASHEQYF.

The gene calls are TRBV28 and TRBJ2-3; D may be TRBD1 (6 bases). V dropped 10 bases and J dropped 2 bases, with 13 bases sitting between them. Germline lookup yields CDR1 MDHEN and CDR2 SYDVKM. The CDR3 length is 13 residues. For the CDR3, the DNA is TGTGCCACCCAACAGGGCCCCACAGATACGCAGTATTTT. Translation: CATQQGPTDTQYF.